In its sample, the clone carrying this T cell receptor (beta chain) was seen many times. Its specificity is unknown. This specimen belongs to a study of T cells in Graves' hyperthyroidism and ophthalmopathy. Points from the study as a whole: Most thyroid-expanded clonotypes above 0.001 were also found in blood.

This CDR3 region has 16 residues. Germline V gene data show CDR1 as SGHRS and CDR2 as YFSETQ. V lost 0 bases and J 3 bases, leaving 13 bases between the germline ends. RNA transcripts yielded amplified TCR beta CDR3 regions. TCR CDR3 regions were first amplified by RT-PCR with HTBI primers. TCRdb redid the calling of the multiplex PCR reads with MiXCR, one entry per CDR3 protein. The sample has roughly 660,000 distinct CDR3 sequences, 15% to 20% seen once. The V call is TRBV5-1, the J call TRBJ2-1; D might be TRBD1 (6 bases). The sequence was collected from a man over 45 with Graves' hyperthyroidism. The specimen was blood. This CDR3 reads CASSLGGRISYNEQFF. For the CDR3, the DNA is TGCGCCAGCAGCTTGGGGGGGCGTATAAGCTACAATGAGCAGTTCTTC.